This is a list of T cell receptor beta chains from one sample in a study of CD8 T cells in ankylosing spondylitis. One entry per CDR3 protein, called by TCRdb with MiXCR from the 5' RACE reads. This sample has a few hundred thousand distinct CDR3 sequences, with 15% to 20% found just once. The sequenced sample was blood, either unsorted or a sorted T cell fraction (not recorded which). The origin of the receptors is a male donor with ankylosing spondylitis or in good health (not recorded which). Each CDR3 is given with its conserved first and last residue. Fields, in order: V gene, clone size, D gene, J gene, CDR3 protein, CDR3 DNA. The D gene is left open where the match is weak. Clone size is stated in some rows and not others, as once, few, many or a class when expanded.

>TRBV5-1|-|TRBD2|TRBJ2-1
CASSLAGWREGSLDEQFF
TGCGCCAGCAGCTTGGCGGGTTGGCGGGAGGGAAGTCTCGATGAGCAGTTCTTC
>TRBV9|-|-|TRBJ2-2
CASSVLKNTGELFF
TGTGCCAGCAGCGTACTTAAGAACACCGGGGAGCTGTTTTTT
>TRBV7-8|few|TRBD2|TRBJ2-7
CASNGLAGGPYYEQYF
TGTGCCAGCAACGGACTAGCGGGAGGGCCGTACTACGAGCAGTACTTC
>TRBV12-3/TRBV12-4|-|-|TRBJ2-4
CASSLGGLAKNIQYF
TGTGCCAGCAGTTTGGGGGGACTAGCCAAAAACATTCAGTACTTC
>TRBV6-1|-|TRBD1|TRBJ2-3
CASSQTGGYTDTQYF
TGTGCCAGCAGCCAGACAGGGGGGTACACAGATACGCAGTATTTT
>TRBV27|-|-|TRBJ2-4
CASSSSGRRNIQYF
TGTGCCAGCAGTAGCTCGGGGCGCAGAAACATTCAGTACTTC
>TRBV7-9|-|-|TRBJ1-4
CASSLLGEGSTNEKLFF
TGTGCCAGCAGCTTATTAGGGGAGGGCTCAACTAATGAAAAACTGTTTTTT
>TRBV5-6|few|-|TRBJ2-5
CASSLDQETQYF
TGTGCCAGCAGCTTGGACCAAGAGACCCAGTACTTC
>TRBV5-8|-|-|TRBJ2-3
CASRGRGTDTQYF
TGTGCCAGCAGGGGCAGGGGAACAGATACGCAGTATTTT
>TRBV6-1|few|-|TRBJ2-2
CASSRRVVATGELFF
TGTGCCAGCAGTCGCAGGGTTGTGGCCACCGGGGAGCTGTTTTTT
>TRBV20-1|few|-|TRBJ2-1
CSARVTSGIPYNEQFF
TGCAGTGCTAGAGTTACGAGTGGCATACCCTACAATGAGCAGTTCTTC
>TRBV2|-|-|TRBJ2-7
CASSELQIEQYF
TGTGCCAGCAGTGAACTACAAATTGAGCAGTACTTC
>TRBV4-1|few|-|TRBJ2-5
CASSQGGLGPQETQYF
TGCGCCAGCAGCCAAGGCGGTCTAGGCCCCCAAGAGACCCAGTACTTC
>TRBV4-2|few|TRBD2|TRBJ2-1
CASSQVWASGSDADEQFF
TGTGCCAGCAGCCAAGTTTGGGCTAGCGGGAGTGATGCCGATGAGCAGTTCTTC
>TRBV7-9|-|-|TRBJ2-6
CASSLAESGANVLTF
TGTGCCAGCAGCTTAGCGGAATCTGGGGCCAACGTCCTGACTTTC
>TRBV6-1|-|-|TRBJ1-3
CASSTGGDGNTIYF
TGTGCCAGCAGTACCGGGGGGGACGGAAACACCATATATTTT
>TRBV29-1|few|-|TRBJ2-7
CSVEETRGRSYEQYF
TGCAGCGTTGAAGAAACTAGGGGGAGAAGCTACGAGCAGTACTTC
>TRBV7-8|-|TRBD2|TRBJ2-3
CASSPRTSGTGSDTQYF
TGTGCCAGCAGCCCAAGGACTAGCGGGACGGGATCAGATACGCAGTATTTT
>TRBV5-1|many|-|TRBJ2-5
CASSLEQLQETQYF
TGCGCCAGCAGCTTGGAACAGTTACAAGAGACCCAGTACTTC
>TRBV5-6|many|TRBD2|TRBJ2-7
CASSLRGGLATYEQYF
TGTGCCAGCAGCTTGAGAGGCGGACTAGCGACCTACGAGCAGTACTTC
>TRBV3-1|few|-|TRBJ2-5
CASTPVARQETQYF
TGTGCCAGCACCCCGGTAGCAAGACAAGAGACCCAGTACTTC
>TRBV14|few|-|TRBJ2-7
CASSQDRDKLYEQYF
TGTGCCAGCAGCCAAGACCGGGACAAGCTTTACGAGCAGTACTTC
>TRBV6-5|few|-|TRBJ2-7
CASSCGGQEQYF
TGTGCCAGCAGTTGCGGAGGACAGGAGCAGTACTTC
>TRBV20-1|many|-|TRBJ2-1
CSAASTGAIYNEQFF
TGCAGTGCTGCCTCAACCGGAGCGATTTACAATGAGCAGTTCTTC
>TRBV11-2|-|TRBD1|TRBJ2-2
CASSLLPSGTEYTGELFF
TGTGCCAGCAGCTTACTCCCGTCCGGGACAGAATACACCGGGGAGCTGTTTTTT
>TRBV29-1|few|-|TRBJ2-5
CSVEDQETQYF
TGCAGCGTTGAAGACCAAGAGACCCAGTACTTC
>TRBV5-1|many|TRBD2|TRBJ2-5
CASSLIEGLAGEETQYF
TGCGCCAGCAGCTTAATAGAAGGACTAGCGGGAGAAGAGACCCAGTACTTC
>TRBV27|few|-|TRBJ2-1
CASSVQGGGYNEQFF
TGTGCCAGCAGTGTACAGGGAGGAGGCTACAATGAGCAGTTCTTC
>TRBV20-1|few|-|TRBJ1-5
CSARGDSGTPRDQPQHF
TGCAGTGCTAGGGGGGATTCGGGGACACCGAGGGATCAGCCCCAGCATTTT
>TRBV20-1|few|TRBD2|TRBJ2-7
CSARPVAGEFGYEQYF
TGCAGTGCTAGACCGGTAGCGGGAGAGTTCGGCTACGAGCAGTACTTC
>TRBV4-3|many|-|TRBJ2-7
CASSQDGVGGAYEQYF
TGCGCCAGCAGCCAAGATGGGGTAGGGGGTGCCTACGAGCAGTACTTC
>TRBV14|-|-|TRBJ2-1
CASSPTVAGQSYEQFF
TGTGCCAGCAGCCCGACGGTAGCGGGACAGAGCTATGAGCAGTTCTTC
>TRBV4-1|-|TRBD2|TRBJ2-7
CASSQGGLGSYEQYF
TGCGCCAGCAGCCAAGGCGGACTAGGCTCCTACGAGCAGTACTTC
>TRBV11-3|-|TRBD2|TRBJ2-7
CASSYAGTSGYYEQYF
TGTGCCAGCAGCTATGCCGGGACTAGCGGATACTACGAGCAGTACTTC
>TRBV4-2|many|TRBD1|TRBJ2-7
CASSQGTGVSYF
TGTGCCAGCAGCCAAGGGACAGGGGTCTCGTACTTC
>TRBV20-1|many|TRBD2|TRBJ2-1
CSARELAGHKGYEQFF
TGCAGTGCTAGAGAACTAGCGGGACATAAAGGATATGAGCAGTTCTTC
>TRBV7-9|few|-|TRBJ2-7
CASSLSTLFHEQYF
TGTGCCAGCAGCTTATCGACCTTGTTTCACGAGCAGTACTTC
>TRBV29-1|few|-|TRBJ1-4
CSVEDQSATNEKLFF
TGCAGCGTTGAAGATCAGTCCGCAACTAATGAAAAACTGTTTTTT
>TRBV29-1|few|-|TRBJ2-7
CSVEDRRYEQYF
TGCAGCGTTGAAGATCGGCGCTACGAGCAGTACTTC
>TRBV13|few|TRBD1|TRBJ2-7
CASSRWTGDNYEQYF
TGTGCCAGCAGTAGATGGACAGGGGATAACTACGAGCAGTACTTC
>TRBV4-1|few|-|TRBJ2-7
CASSQAYTYEQYF
TGCGCCAGCAGCCAAGCGTATACCTACGAGCAGTACTTC
>TRBV28|-|-|TRBJ2-7
CASRTTWTDGGRIPYEQYF
TGTGCCAGCAGGACGACCTGGACAGACGGGGGGAGAATCCCCTACGAGCAGTACTTC
>TRBV12-3/TRBV12-4|few|-|TRBJ2-7
CASTPDSKPGEQYF
TGTGCCAGCACCCCGGACTCTAAACCGGGCGAGCAGTACTTC
>TRBV4-3|few|TRBD1|TRBJ1-4
CASSHRTGEKLFF
TGCGCCAGCAGCCACCGGACAGGGGAAAAACTGTTTTTT
>TRBV12-3/TRBV12-4|many|TRBD2|TRBJ2-1
CASSHAGLADYNEQFF
TGTGCCAGCAGCCATGCCGGACTAGCGGATTACAATGAGCAGTTCTTC
>TRBV29-1|-|TRBD1|TRBJ2-7
CSVELGTGAYEQYF
TGCAGCGTTGAACTGGGGACAGGTGCCTACGAGCAGTACTTC